Detailed here is one T cell receptor beta chain. Its antigen is not known. CDR1 is SGHTA and CDR2 is FQGNSA in the germline V gene. This CDR3 spans 15 amino acids. Trimming took off 1 base at V and 3 bases at J, with 13 bases between the two ends. PCR was performed a second time for roughly 6 to 12 cycles using a sample-barcoded 5' primer and a J-beta primer mix. Through a template-switch adaptor with 12 random nucleotides, each cDNA molecule received a tag. TCRdb passed the 5' RACE reads through MiXCR, listing each CDR3 protein once. Of about 580,000 distinct CDR3 sequences listed, around 48% were seen once; the top ten hold about 26%. These data originate in a study of blood T cells in healthy people across ages. General observations from the study: Total diversity from one million sequenced T cells was likely underestimated. Per million T cells, the diversity of TCR beta decreased roughly linearly as age advanced.

The clonotype comes from a man older than 75 in good health. The sample was blood. The V gene is TRBV7-2, the J gene TRBJ2-7; D is possibly TRBD1 (6 bases). In DNA, the CDR3 is TGTGCCAGCAGCTTAGTAGGGGGTTACGGCTACGAGCAGTACTTC. This translates into CASSLVGGYGYEQYF.